This TCR beta chain emerged from a study of blood T cells in healthy people across ages. Study results and caveats: Per-million-T-cell TCR beta diversity fell roughly linearly with age. Higher diversity and more naive CD4+ cells were features of long-lived donors, compared to aged donors.

Donors were healthy Caucasian individuals from Russia aged roughly 6 to 90. Each donor gave roughly 9.8 milliliters of peripheral blood. Worth noting for this clonotype: Its target is not known.

Trimming cost V 2 bases and J 11 bases, with 13 bases left between them. This CDR3 has 12 residues. It was with a sample-barcoded 5' primer and a J-beta primer mix that a second PCR of roughly 7 to 11 cycles was run. TCRdb reanalysed the 5' RACE reads using MiXCR and keeps one entry per CDR3 protein. The data hold about 1.7 million distinct CDR3 sequences, with roughly 30% observed a single time. The material sequenced was blood. The source of this sequence is a woman aged 30 to 39 in good health. This chain links TRBV12-3 or TRBV12-4 with TRBJ2-7, with TRBD2 as a possible D gene (5 bases). CDR3 sequence reads: CASSLRLAREYF. The CDR3 DNA is TGTGCCAGCAGTTTAAGGCTAGCAAGGGAGTACTTC.